The 8 T cell receptor beta chains below were found in one sample sequenced in a study of blood T cell repertoires in COVID-19. Profiling relied on immunoSEQ multiplex PCR, and the TCRdb table lists in-frame clones only, not all of them. The sample has more than 85,000 clones, around 75% seen once. The sample was peripheral blood. The receptors derive from a man between 65 and 85 years old with acute or convalescent COVID-19.

About this clone: This may arise from a read error, as a much more abundant clone is one base away. The chain recombines TRBV3-1 (or the pseudogene TRBV3-2) with TRBJ2-7; D call uncertain. The V end lost 5 bases, the J end lost 0 bases, and 5 bases lay between the germline ends. This CDR3 spans 12 amino acids. Germline V CDR1 and CDR2: LGHDT, YNNKEL (reference sequence). The CDR3 coding sequence is TGTGCCAGCAGCTTCAGCTCCTACGAGCAGTACTTC. As protein: CASSFSSYEQYF.

The chain carries TRBV10-3 and TRBJ1-2, with 7 bases identical to TRBD1. This CDR3 contains 14 residues. Germline V gene lookup returns CDR1 ENHRY and CDR2 SYGVKD. Trimming took 2 bases from V and 5 from J; bases not matched to a gene: 5. CDR3 nucleotides: TGTGCCATCAGTGAGGGGGGACAGTTTTATGGCTACACCTTC. Translation gives CAISEGGQFYGYTF.

The chain is built from TRBV7-2 and TRBJ2-3; 9 bases line up with TRBD2. Per germline, CDR1 SGHTA and CDR2 FQGNSA. The CDR3 totals 15 residues. V was pared by 5 bases and J by 3 bases, with 6 bases of the junction left unmatched. CDR3: CASSPGLALTDTQYF. CDR3 bases: TGTGCCAGCAGCCCCGGACTAGCGCTTACAGATACGCAGTATTTT.

J is TRBJ1-2 and V is TRBV27; D remains unclear. V dropped 4 bases and J dropped 9 bases, with 12 bases sitting between them. Germline V lookup: CDR1 MNHEY, CDR2 SMNVEV (reference sequence). This CDR3 region has 12 residues. The CDR3 nucleotides read TGTGCCAGCAGTTCAGAGGGCAGGAGCTACACCTTC. Translating it yields CASSSEGRSYTF.

This clone was picked up many times. This sequence joins TRBV5-5 and TRBJ2-7; 7 bases match TRBD1. J gave up 4 bases and V 4 bases, and 8 bases lay outside the gene matches. Per germline, CDR1 SGHKS and CDR2 YYEKEE (reference sequence). This CDR3 contains 14 residues. The CDR3 DNA follows: TGTGCCAGCAGCCCTGACAGGGACCCTTACGAGCAGTACTTC. Translated: CASSPDRDPYEQYF. Full variable domain (remainder filled in from reference TRBV5-5 and TRBJ2-7): DAGVTQSPTHLIKTRGQQVTLRCSPISGHKSVSWYQQVLGQGPQFIFQYYEKEERGRGNFPDRFSARQFPNYSSELNVNALLLGDSALYLCASSPDRDPYEQYFGPGTRLTVT.

This clone was recorded a few times. CDR3 DNA sequence: TGTGCCAGCAGCAAAGGGGACAGACCCTACGAGCAGTACTTC. It specifies CASSKGDRPYEQYF. The rearrangement links TRBV21-1 to TRBJ2-7; the D call in the table, TRBD1, was not verified against the DNA. TRBV21-1 is recorded as a pseudogene. The CDR3 consists of 14 residues.

V usage is TRBV30 and J usage is TRBJ2-3, with TRBD2 matching 14 bases. The CDR3 loop spans 13 amino acids. After removal of 1 base from V and 12 bases from J, the junction contained 3 bases not matched to a gene. Germline CDR1 GTSNPN, CDR2 SVGIG (reference sequence). The CDR3 sequence is CAWSGGLAGAQYF. The CDR3 coding sequence is TGTGCCTGGAGTGGGGGACTAGCGGGAGCCCAGTATTTT.

This chain uses TRBV5-6 with TRBJ1-2; TRBD1 might be the D (5 bases). Germline CDR1 is SGHDT and CDR2 is YYEEEE. V was pared by 4 bases and J by 8 bases, with 12 bases between. The CDR3 extends over 12 amino acids. The CDR3: CASSRGGNGYTF. The DNA of the CDR3 is TGTGCCAGCAGCAGGGGAGGTAACGGCTACACCTTC.